This T cell receptor beta chain appears in the sequencing data of a study of blood T cell repertoires in COVID-19 (dated by TCRdb to the early 2020s). Turning to the overall study: The collaborator samples originated in the United States, Italy and Spain and spanned the acute and convalescent phases of COVID-19. The repertoires were made available in a free public database intended to serve as a resource for research on the immune response to SARS-CoV-2. Subjects who had been exposed to COVID-19, were actively infected with it, or had recovered from it provided the deeply sampled blood TCRbeta repertoires that made up the dataset. Where available, HLA class I and class II types were obtained from metadata supplied by the sample provider rather than from assay-based typing. Nearly every sample came with metadata listing a de-identified subject ID, COVID-19 status, age in years and sex. Samples were obtained from the ongoing ImmuneRACE study (first 160 participants) and from 1,254 subjects provided by 6 global collaborators. The material from the prospective study consisted of cDNA or gDNA derived from T cells, B-cell-depleted T cells, or PBMCs.

What the study reported, not specific to this receptor: The quantity of clinical and demographic metadata differed by source and by participant and was supplied without curation.

At one collaborating source in Seattle, patients were enrolled during active infection and were followed longitudinally through the course of disease. Each collaborating institution followed its own protocols to collect whole blood in K2EDTA tubes. For TCRbeta analysis, collaborator samples were shipped as frozen whole blood, as isolated PBMCs, or as DNA extracted from either sample type. The germline V gene sets CDR1 to MDHEN and CDR2 to SYDVKM. V is pared back by 3 bases and J by 3 bases, with 9 bases lying between the germline termini. Counted from cysteine to phenylalanine, this CDR3 has 14 amino acids. Left in the record is the CDR3 DNA by itself, 42 bases read in frame from the first base. This clone was recorded once. Its antigen is not yet known. The input lacks base qualities; no much larger clone sits a single base away. The immunoSEQ Assay, a bias-controlled multiplex PCR, was used to amplify TCRbeta CDR3 regions from genomic DNA. The study's own analysis went as follows. Nucleated cell counts per sample were estimated from amplification of reference gene primers within the assay. Sequence reads were collapsed and filtered to measure the absolute abundance of every unique TCRbeta CDR3 rearrangement. For each sample, productive Simpson clonality was calculated as the square root of Simpson's diversity index over productive rearrangements. The table was pulled from immuneACCESS by TCRdb, which kept in-frame rearrangements only. Such tables lose some clones; where checked, under half of the loss comes from unresolved V genes, and the rest has no known cause. For V, J and clone size, that table is used; D and trimming come from the DNA. Present in this sample are 200,000 to 250,000 clones, around 83% of which were seen just once. The top ten constitute 10% to 13% of the sample.

The V and J segments used are TRBV28 and TRBJ1-5; the D gene lacks a confident call. Sequenced: peripheral blood. The receptor comes from a woman aged 45-65 years with COVID-19, enrolled during active disease. The sequenced DNA is TGTGCCAGCAGTTTTGGGCAGAACAATCAGCCCCAGCATTTT. It codes for CASSFGQNNQPQHF.